This T cell receptor (beta chain) was documented in a study of T-cell reconstitution after alpha-beta-depleted transplantation in children. As to this clonotype: Its antigen is unknown.

Study-wide results and caveats: At day 60, the high TCRbeta diversity found in some patients originated from recipient T cells and thymic progenitors that had survived. Reports say that about two months after transplant, the alpha-beta T cells came out of several hundred graft clones that had expanded. When one year had passed after transplant, most T-cell counts and diversity came from newly produced T cells.

V trimming: 1 base; J trimming: 8 bases; junction bases outside the gene matches: 14. Germline V gives CDR1 LGHNT, CDR2 FRNRAP. The CDR3 is 19 amino acids. Preparation of the TCRbeta library was carried out with unique molecular identifiers. TCRdb recomputed calls from the PCR reads with MiXCR, one row per CDR3 protein. The sample records hundreds of thousands of distinct CDR3 sequences, around 13% being singletons. The chain uses TRBV12-5 and TRBJ2-1; 13 bases map to TRBD2. This material consisted of PBMCs, taken before TCRalphabeta/CD19-depleted stem cell transplant. The sequence came from a girl aged 2-10 years with congenital amegakaryocytic thrombocytopenia, due to receive a stem cell transplant. The CDR3 spells CASGLAHKDRTSGSDEQFF. The CDR3 bases are TGTGCTAGTGGTTTGGCGCACAAGGACCGGACTAGCGGGAGCGATGAGCAGTTCTTC.